The 19 T cell receptor beta chains reported below all come from one sample, sequenced in a study of T cells in women clearing cervical HPV infection. Profiling relied on immunoSEQ multiplex PCR, and the TCRdb table lists in-frame clones only, not all of them. The record lists tens of thousands of clones, of which the ten most abundant hold more than 6%. Sequencing was carried out using blood buffy coat. These receptors were obtained from a woman between 18 and 70 years old with a cervical HPV16 infection that either progressed to CIN3+ or cleared (not recorded which).

Notes on this clone: The CDR3 is cut off 3 residues early in the read; its end comes from the germline J gene. The V and J genes are TRBV19 and TRBJ1-2; 8 nucleotides align to TRBD1. Germline assignment: CDR1 LNHDA and CDR2 SQIVND (reference sequence). The CDR3 spans 14 residues. The part of the CDR3 DNA that was read is TGTGCCGGTAAACCGGGACAGGCGTCCTACGAC. This translates into CAGKPGQASYD. The whole CDR3 region reads CAGKPGQASYDYTF.

Concerning this clone: The read stops 3 residues short of the end of the CDR3; the missing end is completed from the germline J gene. The rearrangement joins TRBV28 to TRBJ2-3; TRBD1 matches 8 bases. Germline V gene data show CDR1 as MDHEN and CDR2 as SYDVKM. This CDR3 has 15 residues. The J segment lost 2 bases and the V segment lost 3 bases, leaving 4 bases of the junction unmatched. The CDR3 loop is CASSFWDRNTDTQYF. The CDR3 bases that were read are TGTGCCAGCAGTTTTTGGGACAGGAACACAGATACG.

On this clone itself: One end of the junction does not line up with germline, which may come from a read error. The read terminates 3 residues before the CDR3 end, so the remaining end is supplied by the germline J gene. V usage is TRBV4-2 and J usage is TRBJ2-1; tentatively, D is TRBD1 (5 bases). There are 16 residues in the CDR3. Germline lookup yields CDR1 LGHNA and CDR2 YNFKEQ. The CDR3 sequence is CASSQEWQGALNEQFF. The CDR3 DNA, read in part, is TGCGCCAGCAGCCAAGAATGGCAGGGTGCCCTCAATGAG.

The covered CDR3 bases are TGTGCCAGTAGTTTAGGACAGGGCGGAAACGAG. This sequence encodes CASSLGQGGNE. The whole CDR3 reads CASSLGQGGNEQYF. This chain uses TRBV19 with TRBJ2-7, with 8 positions matching TRBD1. The CDR3 end lies 3 residues beyond the end of the read and is filled in from the germline J gene. The CDR3 runs 14 residues. The germline V gene encodes CDR1 LNHDA and CDR2 SQIVND (reference sequence). V shed 5 bases and J 5 bases; nucleotides not matched to a gene: 8.

Comment on this clone: The read is 3 residues too short to cover the CDR3 end, so that end is filled in from the germline J gene. The J gene is TRBJ1-4, the V gene TRBV5-1; a weak D match, TRBD1 (6 bases). Germline assignment: CDR1 SGHRS and CDR2 YFSETQ. CDR3 length equals 15 residues. The CDR3 bases that were read are TGCGCCAGCAGCTTCGGCGGACAGTCCAATTCACCA. It encodes CASSFGGQSNSP. The full CDR3 reads CASSFGGQSNSPLFF.

On this clone itself: The read stops 3 residues short of the end of the CDR3; the missing end is completed from the germline J gene. The chain links TRBV7-9 to TRBJ1-1; D gene uncertain. The germline CDR1 and CDR2 sequences are SEHNR and FQNEAQ (reference sequence). This CDR3 is 14 amino acids long. CDR3 DNA, as far as it was read: TGTGCCAGCAGCTTAGAGGTTGAGGGTTACGAG. It codes for CASSLEVEGYE. Given in full, the CDR3 is CASSLEVEGYEAFF. Based on the CDR3 plus reference TRBV7-9 and TRBJ1-1, the full variable domain is DTGVSQNPRHKITKRGQNVTFRCDPISEHNRLYWYRQTLGQGPEFLTYFQNEAQLEKSRLLSDRFSAERPKGSFSTLEIQRTEQGDSAMYLCASSLEVEGYEAFFGQGTRLTVV.

As regards this clone: From the germline J gene comes the end of the CDR3, since the read stops 3 residues before it. The chain carries TRBV7-7 and TRBJ2-3; D is perhaps TRBD2 (5 bases). The CDR3 runs to 13 residues. Between the trimmed V and J ends, which lost 3 bases and 3 bases, there was a span of 7 bases. The germline CDR1 and CDR2 sequences are SSHAT and FNYEAQ (reference sequence). The sequenced part of the CDR3 DNA is TGTGCCAGCAGCTTTATAGCGACAGATACG. It translates to CASSFIATDT. Given in full, the CDR3 is CASSFIATDTQYF.

Points on this clone: The read halts 3 residues ahead of the CDR3 end, with the missing end drawn from the germline J gene. The V call is TRBV2, the J call TRBJ1-1; tentative D call: TRBD1 (6 bases). Deletions cut 10 bases from V and 1 base from J, with 13 bases between. This CDR3 is 13 amino acids long. The V gene's germline CDR1 is SNHLY and CDR2 FYNNEI. Incomplete CDR3 DNA: TGTGCCACCATAAGGACAGCGAACACTGAA. Translation gives CATIRTANTE. The entire CDR3 reads CATIRTANTEAFF. The full variable domain, with the rest looked up from reference TRBV2 and TRBJ1-1, is EPEVTQTPSHQVTQMGQEVILRCVPISNHLYFYWYRQILGQKVEFLVSFYNNEISEKSEIFDDQFSVERPDGSNFTLKIRSTKLEDSAMYFCATIRTANTEAFFGQGTRLTVV.

With respect to this clone: Sequencing ends 3 residues short of the CDR3 end; the germline J gene provides the rest. The chain uses TRBV2 and TRBJ2-5, with a weak D call TRBD2 (6 bases). The CDR3 runs 14 residues. The V end lost 6 bases, the J end lost 2 bases, and 13 bases lay between the germline ends. Looked up from germline, CDR1 is SNHLY and CDR2 is FYNNEI. CDR3 DNA, as far as it was read: TGTGCCAGCAGCCGATCTAGCGCACAAGAGACC. Protein product: CASSRSSAQET. The CDR3 reads in full as CASSRSSAQETQYF. Full variable domain (outside the CDR3, taken from reference TRBV2 and TRBJ2-5): EPEVTQTPSHQVTQMGQEVILRCVPISNHLYFYWYRQILGQKVEFLVSFYNNEISEKSEIFDDQFSVERPDGSNFTLKIRSTKLEDSAMYFCASSRSSAQETQYFGPGTRLLVL.

A remark on this clone: From the germline J gene comes the end of the CDR3, since the read stops 3 residues before it. V and J are TRBV7-2 and TRBJ2-3, with D maybe TRBD2 (5 bases). Per germline, CDR1 SGHTA and CDR2 FQGNSA. CDR3 length: 13 amino acids. V was cut by 1 base and J by 6 bases, with 8 bases left in between. The covered CDR3 bases are TGTGCCAGCAGCTTAGGGCGGAGGGATACG. This translates into CASSLGRRDT. The complete CDR3 sequence is CASSLGRRDTQYF.

Notes on this clone: The read terminates 3 residues before the CDR3 end, so the remaining end is supplied by the germline J gene. The rearrangement links TRBV18 to TRBJ1-5, with a tentative D call TRBD1 (5 bases). The CDR3 extends over 16 amino acids. CDR1 and CDR2 from the germline V gene are KGHSH and LQKENI. The V end was cut by 2 bases, the J end by 3 bases, with 14 bases between. CDR3 bases read: TGTGCCAGCTCACCAAACTCGGGACTTAACAATCAGCCC. Translation gives CASSPNSGLNNQP. The CDR3 in its entirety is CASSPNSGLNNQPQHF.

Comments on this clone: The read falls 3 residues short of the CDR3 end, and the missing part is taken from the germline J gene. The chain has TRBV19 and TRBJ1-2, with D maybe TRBD1 (6 bases). The CDR3 length is 14 residues. V lost 6 bases and J 2 bases, leaving 13 bases between the germline ends. CDR1 is LNHDA, CDR2 SQIVND, per germline (reference sequence). The part of the CDR3 DNA that was read is TGTGCCAGTAGGCGACAGGTTTCCAACTATGGC. As protein: CASRRQVSNYG. The whole CDR3 reads CASRRQVSNYGYTF.

As for this clone: The DNA ends 3 residues before the CDR3 does, and the rest of the CDR3 is filled in from the germline J gene. The chain combines TRBV14 with TRBJ2-4, with 8 bases aligning to TRBD1. V was clipped by 0 bases and J by 6 bases; unmatched bases: 7. CDR1 is SGHDN, CDR2 FVKESK, per germline. This CDR3 has 16 amino acids. CDR3 bases read: TGTGCCAGCAGCCAAGAACGGACAGGGAGACGAAACATT. It yields the protein CASSQERTGRRNI. The whole CDR3 region reads CASSQERTGRRNIQYF. Full variable domain (rest looked up from reference TRBV14 and TRBJ2-4): EAGVTQFPSHSVIEKGQTVTLRCDPISGHDNLYWYRRVMGKEIKFLLHFVKESKQDESGMPNNRFLAERTGGTYSTLKVQPAELEDSGVYFCASSQERTGRRNIQYFGAGTRLSVL.

Measured by frequency, this clone is medium-sized. The missing CDR3 end, 3 residues past where the read stops, is filled in from the germline J gene. This chain uses TRBV19 with TRBJ2-3; 15 positions match TRBD2. The length of the CDR3 is 16 residues. With V trimmed by 5 bases and J by 6 bases, 6 bases remained unmatched. The germline gives CDR1 LNHDA, CDR2 SQIVND (reference sequence). The covered CDR3 bases are TGTGCCAGTAGTGCCGGGACTAGCGGGAGGCGCGATACG. It encodes CASSAGTSGRRDT. The complete CDR3 protein is CASSAGTSGRRDTQYF.

As for this clone: One end of the junction fails to match germline, which may point to a read error. The read is 3 residues too short to cover the CDR3 end, so that end is filled in from the germline J gene. In the same sample, other DNA sequences code for this CDR3. The chain has TRBV13 and TRBJ1-3; D perhaps matches TRBD1 (6 bases). The CDR3 runs to 11 residues. Germline loops: CDR1 PRHDT, CDR2 FYEKMQ (reference sequence). Here the CDR3 reads CASSKGDTIYF. CDR3 DNA (partial): TGTGCCAGCAGCAAGGGGGACACT. Using reference TRBV13 and TRBJ1-3 for the parts outside the CDR3, the full variable domain is AAGVIQSPRHLIKEKRETATLKCYPIPRHDTVYWYQQGPGQDPQFLISFYEKMQSDKGSIPDRFSAQQFSDYHSELNMSSLELGDSALYFCASSKGDTIYFGEGSWLTVV.

Concerning this clone itself: With the read ending 3 residues before the CDR3 end, the germline J gene is used to fill in that end. The genes are TRBV6-2 or TRBV6-3 and TRBJ2-1; D is unresolved. The germline CDR1 and CDR2 sequences are MNHEY and SVGEGT. The CDR3 contains 11 residues. Deletions cut 10 bases from V and 5 bases from J, with 9 bases between. The sequenced CDR3 bases are TGTGCCACCCAGAATCACAATGAG. This encodes CATQNHNE. The full CDR3 sequence reads CATQNHNEQFF.

As to this clone: The read finishes 3 residues shy of the CDR3 end, and the germline J gene is used to complete it. The chain uses TRBV2 and TRBJ2-5; D remains ambiguous. Germline assignment: CDR1 SNHLY and CDR2 FYNNEI. This CDR3 contains 12 residues. V gave up 2 bases and J gave up 3 bases, with 4 bases separating them. CDR3 region: CASSETEETQYF. The covered CDR3 bases are TGTGCCAGCAGTGAAACAGAAGAGACC.

About this clone itself: The missing CDR3 end, 3 residues past where the read stops, is filled in from the germline J gene. The V call is TRBV6-1, the J call TRBJ2-7, with D hard to call. V shed 2 bases and J shed 4 bases, with 18 bases lying between them. The length of the CDR3 is 16 residues. The germline CDR1 and CDR2 sequences are MNHNS and SASEGT. CDR3: CASSEKGAQFAYEQYF. The part of the CDR3 DNA that was read is TGTGCCAGCAGTGAAAAGGGTGCTCAATTCGCATACGAG.

About this clone: From the germline J gene comes the end of the CDR3, since the read stops 3 residues before it. The chain is built from TRBV7-9 and TRBJ2-7; TRBD2 matches at 7 bases. This CDR3 spans 14 amino acids. Trimming at V came to 2 bases and at J to 4 bases, leaving 5 bases not matched to a gene. The germline gives CDR1 SEHNR, CDR2 FQNEAQ (reference sequence). CDR3 DNA, as far as it was read: TGTGCCAGCAGCTTACGAGCGGGAACTTACGAG. Residues: CASSLRAGTYE. The complete CDR3 protein is CASSLRAGTYEQYF.